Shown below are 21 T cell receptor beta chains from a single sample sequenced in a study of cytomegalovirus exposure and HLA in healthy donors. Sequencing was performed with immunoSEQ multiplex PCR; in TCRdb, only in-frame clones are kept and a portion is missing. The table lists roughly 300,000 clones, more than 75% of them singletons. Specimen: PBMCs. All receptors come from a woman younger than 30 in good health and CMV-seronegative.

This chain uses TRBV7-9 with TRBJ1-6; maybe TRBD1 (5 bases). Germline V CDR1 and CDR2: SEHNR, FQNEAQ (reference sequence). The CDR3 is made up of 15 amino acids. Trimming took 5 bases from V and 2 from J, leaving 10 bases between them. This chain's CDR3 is CASSPTEPYNSPLHF. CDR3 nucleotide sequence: TGTGCCAGCAGCCCGACAGAGCCCTATAATTCACCCCTCCACTTT. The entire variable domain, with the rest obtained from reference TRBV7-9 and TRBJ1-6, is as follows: DTGVSQNPRHKITKRGQNVTFRCDPISEHNRLYWYRQTLGQGPEFLTYFQNEAQLEKSRLLSDRFSAERPKGSFSTLEIQRTEQGDSAMYLCASSPTEPYNSPLHFGNGTRLTVT.

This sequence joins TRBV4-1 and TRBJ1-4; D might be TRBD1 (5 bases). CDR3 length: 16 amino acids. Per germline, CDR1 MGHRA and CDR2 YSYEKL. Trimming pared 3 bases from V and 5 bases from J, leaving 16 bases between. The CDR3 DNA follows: TGCGCCAGCAGCCAGACCTCAGGGAGGCTAAATGAAAAACTGTTTTTT. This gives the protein CASSQTSGRLNEKLFF.

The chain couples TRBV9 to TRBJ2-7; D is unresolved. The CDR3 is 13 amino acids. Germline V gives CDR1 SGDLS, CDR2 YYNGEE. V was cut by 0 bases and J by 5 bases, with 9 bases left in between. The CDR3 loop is CASSVGVRDEQYF. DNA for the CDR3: TGTGCCAGCAGCGTAGGGGTACGGGACGAGCAGTACTTC.

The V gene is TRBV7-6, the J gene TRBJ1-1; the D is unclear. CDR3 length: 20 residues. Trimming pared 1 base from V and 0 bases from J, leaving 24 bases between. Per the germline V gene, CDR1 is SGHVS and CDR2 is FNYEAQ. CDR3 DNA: TGTGCCAGCAGCTTAGTTCCCGTTTCCTCGACACAGCTTATGAACACTGAAGCTTTCTTT. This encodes CASSLVPVSSTQLMNTEAFF.

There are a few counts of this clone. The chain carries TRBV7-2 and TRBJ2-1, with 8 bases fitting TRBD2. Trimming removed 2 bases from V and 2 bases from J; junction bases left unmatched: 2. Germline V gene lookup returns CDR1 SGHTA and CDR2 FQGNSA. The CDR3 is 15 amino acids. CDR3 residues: CASSLQAGAYNEQFF. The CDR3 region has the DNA TGTGCCAGCAGCTTACAAGCGGGAGCCTACAATGAGCAGTTCTTC.

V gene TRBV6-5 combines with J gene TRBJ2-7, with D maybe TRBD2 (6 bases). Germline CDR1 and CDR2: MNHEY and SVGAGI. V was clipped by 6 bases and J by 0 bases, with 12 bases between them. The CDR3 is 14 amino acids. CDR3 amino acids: CASRAGTGSYEQYF. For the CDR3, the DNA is TGTGCCAGCAGGGCCGGGACTGGCTCCTACGAGCAGTACTTC.

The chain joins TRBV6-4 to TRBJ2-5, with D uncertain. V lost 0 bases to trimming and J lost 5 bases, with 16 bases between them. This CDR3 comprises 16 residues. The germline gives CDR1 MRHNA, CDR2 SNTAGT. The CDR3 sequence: CASSDSCYELGETQYF. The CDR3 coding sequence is TGTGCCAGCAGTGACTCTTGTTACGAGCTGGGCGAGACCCAGTACTTC.

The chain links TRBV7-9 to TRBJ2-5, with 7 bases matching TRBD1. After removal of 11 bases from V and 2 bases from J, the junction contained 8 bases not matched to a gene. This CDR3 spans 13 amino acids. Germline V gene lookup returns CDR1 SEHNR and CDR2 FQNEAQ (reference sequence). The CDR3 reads CALRVGQQETQYF. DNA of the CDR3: TGTGCCCTGCGGGTGGGACAGCAAGAGACCCAGTACTTC.

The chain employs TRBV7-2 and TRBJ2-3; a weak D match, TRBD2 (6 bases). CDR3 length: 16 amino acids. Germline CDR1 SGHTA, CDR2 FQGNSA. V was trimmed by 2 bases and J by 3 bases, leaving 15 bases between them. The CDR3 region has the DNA TGTGCCAGCAGCTTAATCGGGGGAGGTGGGACAGATACGCAGTATTTT. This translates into CASSLIGGGGTDTQYF.

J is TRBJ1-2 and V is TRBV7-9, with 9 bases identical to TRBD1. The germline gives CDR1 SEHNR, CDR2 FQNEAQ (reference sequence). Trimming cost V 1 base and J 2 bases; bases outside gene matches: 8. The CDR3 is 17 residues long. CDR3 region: CASSLGTGAQENYGYTF. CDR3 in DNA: TGTGCCAGCAGCTTAGGGACAGGGGCGCAAGAAAACTATGGCTACACCTTC. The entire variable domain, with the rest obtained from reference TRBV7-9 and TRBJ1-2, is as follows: DTGVSQNPRHKITKRGQNVTFRCDPISEHNRLYWYRQTLGQGPEFLTYFQNEAQLEKSRLLSDRFSAERPKGSFSTLEIQRTEQGDSAMYLCASSLGTGAQENYGYTFGSGTRLTVV.

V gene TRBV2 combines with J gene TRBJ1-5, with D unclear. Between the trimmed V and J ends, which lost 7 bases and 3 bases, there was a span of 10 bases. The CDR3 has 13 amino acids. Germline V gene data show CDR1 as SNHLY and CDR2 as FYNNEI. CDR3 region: CASNSRFNQPQHF. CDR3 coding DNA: TGTGCCAGCAACAGCCGATTCAATCAGCCCCAGCATTTT.

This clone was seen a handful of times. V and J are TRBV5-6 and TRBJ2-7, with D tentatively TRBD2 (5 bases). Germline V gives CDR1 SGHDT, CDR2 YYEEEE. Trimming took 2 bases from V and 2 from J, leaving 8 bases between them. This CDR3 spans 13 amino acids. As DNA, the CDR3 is TGTGCCAGCAGCTTTCGGACTGCCTACGAGCAGTACTTC. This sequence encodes CASSFRTAYEQYF.

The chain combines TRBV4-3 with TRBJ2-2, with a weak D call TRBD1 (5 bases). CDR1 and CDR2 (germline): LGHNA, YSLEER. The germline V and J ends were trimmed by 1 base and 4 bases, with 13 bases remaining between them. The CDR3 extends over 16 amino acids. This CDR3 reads CASSQGSRQGTGELFF. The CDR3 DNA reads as TGCGCCAGCAGCCAAGGATCGAGGCAGGGCACCGGGGAGCTGTTTTTT.

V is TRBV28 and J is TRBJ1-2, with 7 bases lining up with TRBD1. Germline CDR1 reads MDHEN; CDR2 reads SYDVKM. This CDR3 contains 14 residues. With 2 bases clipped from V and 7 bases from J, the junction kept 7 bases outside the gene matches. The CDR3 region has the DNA TGTGCCAGCAGTTTAAGGGGGCAAACGGGTGGCTACACCTTC. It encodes CASSLRGQTGGYTF.

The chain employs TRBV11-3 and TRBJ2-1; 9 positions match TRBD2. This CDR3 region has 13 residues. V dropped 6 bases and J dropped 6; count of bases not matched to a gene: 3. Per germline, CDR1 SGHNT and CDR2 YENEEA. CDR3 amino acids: CASSRSGSNEQFF. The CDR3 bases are TGTGCCAGCAGTCGTAGCGGGAGCAATGAGCAGTTCTTC.

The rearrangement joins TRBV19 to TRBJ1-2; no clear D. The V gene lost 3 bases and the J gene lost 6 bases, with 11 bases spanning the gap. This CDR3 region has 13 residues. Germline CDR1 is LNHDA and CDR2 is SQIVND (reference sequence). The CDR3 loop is CASSMFKWHGYTF. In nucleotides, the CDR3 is TGTGCCAGTAGTATGTTTAAGTGGCATGGCTACACCTTC.

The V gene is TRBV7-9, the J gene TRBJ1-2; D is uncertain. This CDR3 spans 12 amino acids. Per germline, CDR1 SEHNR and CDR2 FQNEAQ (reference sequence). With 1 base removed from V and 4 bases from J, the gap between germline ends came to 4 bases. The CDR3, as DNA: TGTGCCAGCAGCTTAGACAGCTATGGCTACACCTTC. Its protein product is CASSLDSYGYTF.

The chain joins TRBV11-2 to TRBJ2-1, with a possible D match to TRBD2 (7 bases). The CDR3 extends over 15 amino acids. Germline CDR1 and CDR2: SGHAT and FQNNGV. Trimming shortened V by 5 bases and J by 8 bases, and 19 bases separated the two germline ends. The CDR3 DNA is TGTGCCAGCAGCCAGCGGGACATAACTTCCCATGAGCAGTTCTTC. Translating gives CASSQRDITSHEQFF.

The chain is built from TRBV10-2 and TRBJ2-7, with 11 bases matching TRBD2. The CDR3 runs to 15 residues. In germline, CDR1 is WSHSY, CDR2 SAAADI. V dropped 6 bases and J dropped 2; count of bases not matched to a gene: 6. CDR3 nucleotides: TGCGCCAGCAGGCTGACTAGCGGGAAGGCCTACGAGCAGTACTTC. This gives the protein CASRLTSGKAYEQYF.

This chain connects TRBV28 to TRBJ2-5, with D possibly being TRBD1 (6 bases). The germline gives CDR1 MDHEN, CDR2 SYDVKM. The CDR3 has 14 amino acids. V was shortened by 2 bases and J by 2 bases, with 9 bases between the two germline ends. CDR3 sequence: CASSLHGQQETQYF. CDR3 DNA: TGTGCCAGCAGTTTACATGGACAGCAAGAGACCCAGTACTTC.

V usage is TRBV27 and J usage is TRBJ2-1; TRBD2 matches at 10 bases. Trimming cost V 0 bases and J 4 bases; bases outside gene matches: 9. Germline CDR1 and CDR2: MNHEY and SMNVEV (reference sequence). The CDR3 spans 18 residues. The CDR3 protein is CASSLSSGRDVWYNEQFF. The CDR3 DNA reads TGTGCCAGCAGTTTATCGAGCGGGAGGGACGTTTGGTACAATGAGCAGTTCTTC.